The rows below give T cell receptor beta chains drawn from one sample of a study of technical replicates of blood from a handful of donors. Here immunoSEQ multiplex PCR was the method, and the copy in TCRdb shows in-frame clones only, minus some. The sample contains around 80,000 clones, 89% of which appear only once. The sequenced sample was T cells isolated from PBMCs. The receptors were gathered from a human donor in good health. Each CDR3 is given with its conserved first and last residue. Clone size, where shown, is once, few, many, or a class for clones that have expanded.

V gene,clone size,CDR3 protein
TRBV27,.,CASSDRGDGYTF
TRBV10-1,.,CASSEQSVRVENYGYTF
TRBV5-1,.,CASSSRLAGAGDTQYF
TRBV6-5,.,CASSYEGFHYGYTF
TRBV9,.,CASSHGGESYNEQFF
TRBV5-6,.,CASSSTGGLETQYF
TRBV29-1,once,CSVVQRETQYF
TRBV7-3,.,CASSRELAGVGEQYF
TRBV11-3,.,CASSRSYGGFVKRQNEQFF
TRBV7-8,.,CASSTLAGGAGNEQFF
TRBV7-8,.,CASSFSRGLSNEKLFF
TRBV7-7,.,CASSLQPGGRYEQYF
TRBV11-3,.,CASSLSTGELFF
TRBV29-1,.,CSVVWGQSSYEQYF
TRBV7-2,.,CASSLGQGHQPQHF
TRBV9,.,CASSAGTGVYEQFF
TRBV11-1,.,CASSLGEAGIGAEAFF
TRBV5-6,.,CASSSGLLPNYGYTF
TRBV7-6,.,CASSLGGSFYSNQPQHF
TRBV11-3,.,CASSLVFEGEEQYF
TRBV28,.,CASSPRLAGTGELFF
TRBV5-8,.,CASSLGTGVNEQYF